The sequence of this TCR beta chain was determined in a study of shared clonotypes between healthy human individuals. At a deep level, the assay was run. The authors distributed each subset's genomic DNA evenly over several immunoSEQ plates. The assay was immunoSEQ multiplex PCR, and TCRdb's table has in-frame clones only and misses some. The sample comprises roughly 1.5 million clones, nearly 99% of which are singletons, and 0.45% rests with the top ten. As to this clone: The target antigen is unknown.

Broader study findings: Richness estimates generally favored naive over memory subsets.

Between the trimmed V and J ends, which lost 4 bases and 3 bases, there was a span of 8 bases. This CDR3 spans 13 amino acids. CDR1 and CDR2 from the germline V gene are SGHKS and YYEKEE (reference sequence). This chain connects TRBV5-5 to TRBJ2-1; D is ambiguous. The origin of this receptor is a man aged 25 to 40 in good health. Material for sequencing was naive CD4+ T cells sorted from blood. This sample's subset: CD45RA+ positively selected. DNA of the CDR3: TGTGCCAGCAGCCCGGTGGACTACAATGAGCAGTTCTTC. This gives the protein CASSPVDYNEQFF.